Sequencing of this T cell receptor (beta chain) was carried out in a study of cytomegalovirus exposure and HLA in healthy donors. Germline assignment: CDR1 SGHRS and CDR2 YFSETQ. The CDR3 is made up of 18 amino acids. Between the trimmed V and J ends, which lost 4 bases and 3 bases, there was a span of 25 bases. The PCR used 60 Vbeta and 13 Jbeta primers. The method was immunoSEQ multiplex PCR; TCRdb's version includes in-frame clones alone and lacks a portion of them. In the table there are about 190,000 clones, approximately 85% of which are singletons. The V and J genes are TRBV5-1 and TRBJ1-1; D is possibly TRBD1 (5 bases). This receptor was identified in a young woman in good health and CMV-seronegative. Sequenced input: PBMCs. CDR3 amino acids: CASSQGWGGSKVDTEAFF. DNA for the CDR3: TGCGCCAGCAGCCAAGGGTGGGGGGGATCGAAGGTGGACACTGAAGCTTTCTTT.